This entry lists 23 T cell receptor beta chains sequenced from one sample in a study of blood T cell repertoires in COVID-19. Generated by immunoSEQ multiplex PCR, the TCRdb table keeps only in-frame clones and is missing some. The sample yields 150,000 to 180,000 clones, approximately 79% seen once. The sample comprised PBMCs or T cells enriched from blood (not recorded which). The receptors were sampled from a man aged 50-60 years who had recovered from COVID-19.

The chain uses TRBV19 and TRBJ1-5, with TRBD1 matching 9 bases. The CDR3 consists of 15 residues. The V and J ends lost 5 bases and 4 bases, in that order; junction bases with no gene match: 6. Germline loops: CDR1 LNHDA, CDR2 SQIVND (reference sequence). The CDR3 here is CASSLSGQGNQPQHF. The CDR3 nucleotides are TGTGCCAGTAGTTTATCGGGACAGGGTAATCAGCCCCAGCATTTT. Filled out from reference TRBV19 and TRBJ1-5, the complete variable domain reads DGGITQSPKYLFRKEGQNVTLSCEQNLNHDAMYWYRQDPGQGLRLIYYSQIVNDFQKGDIAEGYSVSREKKESFPLTVTSAQKNPTAFYLCASSLSGQGNQPQHFGDGTRLSIL.

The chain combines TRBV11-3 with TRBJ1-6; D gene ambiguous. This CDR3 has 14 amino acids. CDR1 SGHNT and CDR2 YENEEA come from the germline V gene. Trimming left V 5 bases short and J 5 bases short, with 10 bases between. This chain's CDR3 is CASSHARDNSPLHF. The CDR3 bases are TGTGCCAGCAGCCACGCACGGGATAATTCACCCCTCCACTTT.

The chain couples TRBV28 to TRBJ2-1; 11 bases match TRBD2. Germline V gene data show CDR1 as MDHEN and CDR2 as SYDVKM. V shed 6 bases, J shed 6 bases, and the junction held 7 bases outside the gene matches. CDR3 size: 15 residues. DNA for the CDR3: TGTGCCAGCAGCTTGCTAGCGGGGGGACCCAATGAGCAGTTCTTC. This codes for CASSLLAGGPNEQFF. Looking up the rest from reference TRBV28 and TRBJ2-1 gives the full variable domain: DVKVTQSSRYLVKRTGEKVFLECVQDMDHENMFWYRQDPGLGLRLIYFSYDVKMKEKGDIPEGYSVSREKKERFSLILESASTNQTSMYLCASSLLAGGPNEQFFGPGTRLTVL.

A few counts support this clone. The CDR3 spells CASSSSGGANTGELFF. The CDR3 DNA reads TGTGCCAGCAGTTCTTCCGGGGGGGCGAACACCGGGGAGCTGTTTTTT. The rearrangement joins TRBV2 to TRBJ2-2, with 8 bases lining up with TRBD2. V trimming: 5 bases; J trimming: 0 bases; junction bases outside the gene matches: 5. The CDR3 is 16 amino acids. Germline V gene lookup returns CDR1 SNHLY and CDR2 FYNNEI.

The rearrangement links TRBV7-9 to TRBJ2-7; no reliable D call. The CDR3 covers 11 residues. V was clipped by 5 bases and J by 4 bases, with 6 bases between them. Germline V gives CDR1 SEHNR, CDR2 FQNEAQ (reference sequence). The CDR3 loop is CASSPKYEQYF. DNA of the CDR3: TGTGCCAGCAGCCCAAAATACGAGCAGTACTTC.

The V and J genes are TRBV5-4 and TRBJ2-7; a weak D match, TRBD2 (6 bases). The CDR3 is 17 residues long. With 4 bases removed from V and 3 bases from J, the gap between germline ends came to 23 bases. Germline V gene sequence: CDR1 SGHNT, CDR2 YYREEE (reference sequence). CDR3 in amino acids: CASSDSGAVRGGYEQYF. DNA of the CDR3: TGTGCCAGCAGCGATTCAGGAGCCGTGAGGGGAGGCTACGAGCAGTACTTC.

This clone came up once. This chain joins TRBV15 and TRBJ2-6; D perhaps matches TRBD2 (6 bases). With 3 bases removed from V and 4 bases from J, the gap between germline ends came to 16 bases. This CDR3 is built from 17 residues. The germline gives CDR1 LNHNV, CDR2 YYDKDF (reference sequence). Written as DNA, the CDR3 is TGTGCCACCAGCAGCTCATATTCAGGGAGGGGGGCCAACGTCCTGACTTTC. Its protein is CATSSSYSGRGANVLTF.

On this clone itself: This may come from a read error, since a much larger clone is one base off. The CDR3 sequence is CAWSTGTGNYEQYF. CDR3 bases: TGTGCCTGGAGTACCGGGACAGGGAACTACGAGCAGTACTTC. The V gene is TRBV30, the J gene TRBJ2-7, with TRBD1 matching 9 bases. The germline gives CDR1 GTSNPN, CDR2 SVGIG (reference sequence). The CDR3 loop spans 14 amino acids. V trimming: 2 bases; J trimming: 3 bases; junction bases outside the gene matches: 5.

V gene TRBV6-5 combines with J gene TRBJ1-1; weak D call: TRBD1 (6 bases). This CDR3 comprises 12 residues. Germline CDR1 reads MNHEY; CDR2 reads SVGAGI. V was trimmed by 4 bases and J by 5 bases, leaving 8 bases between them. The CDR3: CASSSGQTEAFF. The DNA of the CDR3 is TGTGCCAGCAGTTCTGGACAGACTGAAGCTTTCTTT.

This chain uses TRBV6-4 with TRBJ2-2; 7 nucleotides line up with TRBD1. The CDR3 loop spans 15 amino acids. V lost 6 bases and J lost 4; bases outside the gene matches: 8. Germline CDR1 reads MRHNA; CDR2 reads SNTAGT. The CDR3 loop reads CASRRDGTATGELFF. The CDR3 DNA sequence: TGTGCCAGCAGGCGCGATGGGACAGCCACCGGGGAGCTGTTTTTT.

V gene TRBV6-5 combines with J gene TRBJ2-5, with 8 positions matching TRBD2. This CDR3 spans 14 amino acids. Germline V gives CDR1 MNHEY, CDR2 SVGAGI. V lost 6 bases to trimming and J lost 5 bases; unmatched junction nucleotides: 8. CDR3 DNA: TGTGCCAGCAGGTCTACGGGGGGGCCCGAGACCCAGTACTTC. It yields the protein CASRSTGGPETQYF.

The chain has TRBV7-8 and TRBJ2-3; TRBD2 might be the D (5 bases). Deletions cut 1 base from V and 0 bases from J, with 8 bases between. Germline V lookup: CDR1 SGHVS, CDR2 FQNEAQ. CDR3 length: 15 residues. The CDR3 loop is CASSLEGLSTDTQYF. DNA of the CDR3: TGTGCCAGCAGCTTAGAAGGACTTAGCACAGATACGCAGTATTTT.

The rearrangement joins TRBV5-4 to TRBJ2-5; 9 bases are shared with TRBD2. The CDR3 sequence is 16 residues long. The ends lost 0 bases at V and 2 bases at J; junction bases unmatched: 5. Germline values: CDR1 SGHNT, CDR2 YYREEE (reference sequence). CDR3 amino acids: CASSLALAGRQETQYF. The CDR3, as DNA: TGTGCCAGCAGCTTGGCGCTAGCGGGGCGTCAAGAGACCCAGTACTTC.

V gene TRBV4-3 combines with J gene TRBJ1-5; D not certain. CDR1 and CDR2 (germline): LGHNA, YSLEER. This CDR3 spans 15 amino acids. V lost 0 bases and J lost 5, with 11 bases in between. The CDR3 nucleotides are TGCGCCAGCAGCCAAGATCTTAGGCGGGATCAGCCCCAGCATTTT. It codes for CASSQDLRRDQPQHF.

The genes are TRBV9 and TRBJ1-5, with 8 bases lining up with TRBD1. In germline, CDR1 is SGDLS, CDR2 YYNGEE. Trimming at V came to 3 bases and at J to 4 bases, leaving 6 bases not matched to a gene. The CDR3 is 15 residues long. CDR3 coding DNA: TGTGCCAGCAGCGCAGGGGGCTTCTTAAATCAGCCCCAGCATTTT. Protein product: CASSAGGFLNQPQHF.

CDR3 sequence (DNA): TGTGCCTGGAGTGTGGGGGGGACTAGCGGGGTTCTAGATACGCAGTATTTT. Translating it yields CAWSVGGTSGVLDTQYF. This chain connects TRBV30 to TRBJ2-3; 13 bases are a match to TRBD2. The CDR3 covers 17 residues. CDR1 and CDR2 (germline): GTSNPN, SVGIG (reference sequence). The V gene end was trimmed by 0 bases and the J gene end by 5 bases; junction bases not matched to a gene: 8.

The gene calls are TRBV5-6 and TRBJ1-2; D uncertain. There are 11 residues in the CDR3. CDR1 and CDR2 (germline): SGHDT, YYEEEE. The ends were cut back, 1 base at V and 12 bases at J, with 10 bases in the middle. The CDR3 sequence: CASSLLGKNTF. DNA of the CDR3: TGTGCCAGCAGCTTGCTTGGCAAAAACACCTTC.

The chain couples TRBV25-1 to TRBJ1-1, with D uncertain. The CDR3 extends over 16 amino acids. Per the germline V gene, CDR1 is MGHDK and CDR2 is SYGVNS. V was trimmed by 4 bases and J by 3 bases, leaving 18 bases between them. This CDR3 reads CASSAPGFDKDTEAFF. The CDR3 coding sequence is TGTGCCAGCAGTGCCCCCGGGTTCGATAAGGACACTGAAGCTTTCTTT. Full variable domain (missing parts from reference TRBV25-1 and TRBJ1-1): EADIYQTPRYLVIGTGKKITLECSQTMGHDKMYWYQQDPGMELHLIHYSYGVNSTEKGDLSSESTVSRIRTEHFPLTLESARPSHTSQYLCASSAPGFDKDTEAFFGQGTRLTVV.

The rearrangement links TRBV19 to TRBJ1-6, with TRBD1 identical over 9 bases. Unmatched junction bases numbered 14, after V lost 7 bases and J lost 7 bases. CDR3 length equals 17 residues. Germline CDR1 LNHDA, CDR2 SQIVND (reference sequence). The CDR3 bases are TGTGCCAGTACCAGAGGACAGACAGGGGGAATAAATTCACCCCTCCACTTT. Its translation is CASTRGQTGGINSPLHF. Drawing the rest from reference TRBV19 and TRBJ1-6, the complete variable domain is DGGITQSPKYLFRKEGQNVTLSCEQNLNHDAMYWYRQDPGQGLRLIYYSQIVNDFQKGDIAEGYSVSREKKESFPLTVTSAQKNPTAFYLCASTRGQTGGINSPLHFGNGTRLTVT.

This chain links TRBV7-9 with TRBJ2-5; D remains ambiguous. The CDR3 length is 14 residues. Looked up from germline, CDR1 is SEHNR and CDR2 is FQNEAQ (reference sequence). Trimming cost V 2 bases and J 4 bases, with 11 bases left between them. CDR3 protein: CASSLSFGRETQYF. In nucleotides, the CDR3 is TGTGCCAGCAGCTTAAGTTTTGGGCGAGAGACCCAGTACTTC.

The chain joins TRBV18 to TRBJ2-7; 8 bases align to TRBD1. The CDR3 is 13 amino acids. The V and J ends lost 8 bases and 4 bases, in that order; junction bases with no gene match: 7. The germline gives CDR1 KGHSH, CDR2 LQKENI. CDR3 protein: CASAGGIGYEQYF. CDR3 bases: TGTGCCAGCGCAGGGGGCATAGGGTACGAGCAGTACTTC.

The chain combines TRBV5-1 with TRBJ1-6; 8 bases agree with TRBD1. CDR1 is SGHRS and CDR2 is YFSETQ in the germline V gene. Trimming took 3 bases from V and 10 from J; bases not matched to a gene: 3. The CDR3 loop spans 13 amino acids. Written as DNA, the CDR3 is TGCGCCAGCAGCTCGGACAGGGTGTCACCCCTCCACTTT. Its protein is CASSSDRVSPLHF.

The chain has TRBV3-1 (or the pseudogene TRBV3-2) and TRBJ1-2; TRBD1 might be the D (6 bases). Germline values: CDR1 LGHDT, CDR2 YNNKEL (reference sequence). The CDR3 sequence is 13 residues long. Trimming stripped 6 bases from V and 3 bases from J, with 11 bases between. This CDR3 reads CASRPTGHYGYTF. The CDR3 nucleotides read TGTGCCAGCAGGCCGACAGGCCACTATGGCTACACCTTC.